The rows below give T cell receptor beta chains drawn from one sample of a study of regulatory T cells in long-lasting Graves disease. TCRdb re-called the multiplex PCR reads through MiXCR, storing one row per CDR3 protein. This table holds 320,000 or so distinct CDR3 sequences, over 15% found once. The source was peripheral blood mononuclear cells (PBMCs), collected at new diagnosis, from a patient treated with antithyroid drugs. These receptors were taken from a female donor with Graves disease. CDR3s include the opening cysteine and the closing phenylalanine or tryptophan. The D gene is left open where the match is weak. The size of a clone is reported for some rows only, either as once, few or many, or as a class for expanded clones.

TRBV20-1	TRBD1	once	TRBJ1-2	TGCAGTGCTAGAGATCCCAGGGGGCTGGACTATGGCTACACCTTC	CSARDPRGLDYGYTF
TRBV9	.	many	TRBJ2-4	TGTGCCAGCAGCGCCGACGGGGCTCCTGCAAACATTCAGTACTTC	CASSADGAPANIQYF
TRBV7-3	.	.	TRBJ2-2	TGTGCCAGCAGCCCCCAAAGTGTCGGGGAGCTGTTTTTT	CASSPQSVGELFF
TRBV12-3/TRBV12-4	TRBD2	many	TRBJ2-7	TGTGCCAGCAGTTGGACTAGCGGGAGGGTCGAGCAGTACTTC	CASSWTSGRVEQYF
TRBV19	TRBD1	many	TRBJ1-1	TGTGCCAGTCGAACGGGACAGCAAAAGAACACTGAAGCTTTCTTT	CASRTGQQKNTEAFF
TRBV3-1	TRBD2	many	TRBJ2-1	TGTGCCAGCAGCCGAGGGACTAGCGGATACAATGAGCAGTTCTTC	CASSRGTSGYNEQFF
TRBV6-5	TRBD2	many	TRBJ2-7	TGTGCCAGCAGTTACCCGCCTAGTGGGACTAGCGGGAGCAACGAGCAGTACTTC	CASSYPPSGTSGSNEQYF
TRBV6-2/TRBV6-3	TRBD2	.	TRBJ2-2	TGTGCCAGCAGCCCGCTAGCGGGAGAGGGAACCGGGGAGCTGTTTTTT	CASSPLAGEGTGELFF
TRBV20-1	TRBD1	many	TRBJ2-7	TGCAGTGCTAGAACCACCGGGACAGATTCCTACGAGCAGTACTTC	CSARTTGTDSYEQYF
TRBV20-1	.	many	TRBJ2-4	TGCAGTGCTAGAGATTATAGAAGGCAAGCCAAAAACATTCAGTACTTC	CSARDYRRQAKNIQYF
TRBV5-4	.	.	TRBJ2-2	TGTGCCAGCAGCGGGGAGCCAGCGGACACCGGGGAGCTGTTTTTT	CASSGEPADTGELFF
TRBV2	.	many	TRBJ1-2	TGTGCCAGCATCCCCGGTCGCGGGGGCCTCTATGGCTACACCTTC	CASIPGRGGLYGYTF
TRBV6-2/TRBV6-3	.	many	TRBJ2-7	TGTGCCAGCAGTAATATGGGGGAGCAGTACTTC	CASSNMGEQYF
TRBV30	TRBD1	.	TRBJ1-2	TGTGCCTGGAGACTACCGGGACAGAACTATGGCTACACCTTC	CAWRLPGQNYGYTF
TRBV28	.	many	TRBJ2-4	TGTGCCAGCAGTTTCCGGATTCTGAACACTCAGTACTTC	CASSFRILNTQYF
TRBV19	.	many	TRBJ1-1	TGTGCCAGTAGTAGTGGGAGTGGAGCCGCTGAAGCTTTCTTT	CASSSGSGAAEAFF
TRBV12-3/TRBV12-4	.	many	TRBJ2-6	TGTGCCAGCAGTCGGACAGACGGGGCCAACGTCCTGACTTTC	CASSRTDGANVLTF
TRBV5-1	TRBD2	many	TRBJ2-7	TGCGCCAGCAGCTTGGTGGCACTAGCGGGAGAGAGGGTCTACGAGCAGTACTTC	CASSLVALAGERVYEQYF
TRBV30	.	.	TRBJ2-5	TGTGCCTGGAGTGCGGGGAGGCGCCAAGAGACCCAGTACTTC	CAWSAGRRQETQYF
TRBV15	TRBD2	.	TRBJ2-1	TGTGCCACCAGCCGAGCTAGCGGGAAGGGCAATGAGCAGTTCTTC	CATSRASGKGNEQFF
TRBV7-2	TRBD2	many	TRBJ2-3	TGTGCCAGCAGCTTAGCTGCGGCGGGGGGAGGTGATACGCAGTATTTT	CASSLAAAGGGDTQYF
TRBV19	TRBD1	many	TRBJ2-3	TGTGCCAGTAGTATTTATACGGGACAGGGGACAGATACGCAGTATTTT	CASSIYTGQGTDTQYF
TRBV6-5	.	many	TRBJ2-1	TGTGCCAGCAGTTACTCGATTGTACGTCTCCGTGATTCCTACAATGAGCAGTTCTTC	CASSYSIVRLRDSYNEQFF
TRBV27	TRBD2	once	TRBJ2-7	TGTGCCAGCAGTTTACTTGGGGGAGGGCCCTGGTACGAGCAGTACTTC	CASSLLGGGPWYEQYF
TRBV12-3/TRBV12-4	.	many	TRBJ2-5	TGTGCCAGCAGTTCGACTCAGGGGTTCCGAGAGACCCAGTACTTC	CASSSTQGFRETQYF
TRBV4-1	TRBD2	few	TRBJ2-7	TGCGCCAGCAGCCAAAACCTACTAGCGGGAGTATCTACGGGCGCCTACGAGCAGTACTTC	CASSQNLLAGVSTGAYEQYF